This T cell receptor beta chain originates from a study of cytomegalovirus exposure and HLA in healthy donors. Points from the study as a whole: Confirmation was obtained in vitro that a few CMV-associated chains are specific for CMV antigens. The study listed roughly 160 cytomegalovirus-associated TCR beta chains.

The data were produced by immunoSEQ multiplex PCR, yet TCRdb's version contains in-frame clones alone and is incomplete. The sample consists of 150,000 to 180,000 clones, around 84% of them appearing once. The CDR3 loop spans 14 amino acids. V dropped 2 bases and J dropped 0 bases, with 5 bases sitting between them. Germline V gene sequence: CDR1 SNHLY, CDR2 FYNNEI. Concerning this clone: Its antigen is currently unknown.

The donors were in the approximately 120-subject validation cohort; that cohort was separate from the roughly 660-subject first cohort. Sequenced material: PBMCs. V and J are TRBV2 and TRBJ2-4; D is uncertain. The receptor was isolated from a human donor in good health. This chain's CDR3 is CASSEKLAKNIQYF. CDR3 DNA sequence: TGTGCCAGCAGTGAAAAGCTAGCCAAAAACATTCAGTACTTC.